This T cell receptor beta chain originates from a study of early T cells in non-severe SARS-CoV-2 infection. General study points: The matching step, a VDJdb search, favored anti-spike CD8 responses and missed private and CD4 specificities.

This clonotype was seen a handful of times. Its specificity is unknown. Each single cDNA molecule received a unique molecular identifier. One entry per CDR3 protein results from TCRdb running MiXCR on the 5' RACE reads. There are some 52,000 distinct CDR3 sequences in the sample; 7% to 9% occur only once, and about a tenth lies in the top ten. Per the germline V gene, CDR1 is KGHSH and CDR2 is LQKENI. The CDR3 length is 16 residues. The V gene lost 1 base and the J gene lost 2 bases, with 14 bases spanning the gap. Sequencing was carried out using whole blood. The source of this sequence is an adult who was a healthcare worker with PCR-confirmed SARS-CoV-2 infection or an uninfected control (not recorded which). V is TRBV18 and J is TRBJ2-5; possibly TRBD2 for D (5 bases). CDR3 sequence (DNA): TGTGCCAGCTCACCACGAGGCCTAGCCGCACAAGAGACCCAGTACTTC. This codes for CASSPRGLAAQETQYF.